This T cell receptor (beta chain) was identified in a study of shared clonotypes between healthy human individuals. Repertoires were generated with immunoSEQ multiplex PCR, while TCRdb's copy carries only in-frame clones and drops some. The table lists about 870,000 clones, 85% to 95% of them singletons. From germline, CDR1 is LGHNA and CDR2 YSLEER. The CDR3 totals 14 residues. Trimming left V 1 base short and J 6 bases short, with 12 bases between. It was CD45RO-negative cells, positively selected for CCR7, that made up naive CD8 cells, with terminally differentiated effector memory CD45RA+ cells excluded.

The V call is TRBV4-3, the J call TRBJ1-1; D unclear. Material for sequencing was naive CD8+ T cells sorted from blood. The sequence was collected from a man between 25 and 39 years old in good health. In nucleotides, the CDR3 is TGCGCCAGCAGCCAAGGGCCCGGGAGGGCTGAAGCTTTCTTT. It codes for CASSQGPGRAEAFF.